This T cell receptor (beta chain) was recorded in a study of CXCR3-negative and CXCR3-positive naive CD8 T cells. Study-wide background: A total of 130 million or so TRB reads was generated, with about 1.5 +/- 0.3 million per library.

Note on this clonotype: Antigen unknown.

In preparing the TRB cDNA libraries, 5' RACE with UMI labels was used. With the 5' RACE reads reprocessed, TCRdb shows one record per CDR3 protein and no DNA. In total, the table holds about 98,000 distinct CDR3 sequences. The CDR3 length is 13 residues. Germline V gene data show CDR1 as SQVTM and CDR2 as ANQGSEA. Study outcomes and limitations: Relative to CXCR3-negative naive cells, CXCR3-positive naive cells had more hydrophobic TRB CDR3s. Memory CD8+ cells showed much lower diversity, while both naive subsets were comparably high. In naive cells, CXCR3-negative and CXCR3-positive subsets had similar TRBV-TRBJ usage; memory cells differed.

CD45RO-CCR7+CD27+CD95- cells counted as naive CD8+ T cells. The TCR originated in a human donor in good health. Some clones in this sample may be carry-over from other donors' samples. This rearrangement joins TRBV29-1 to TRBJ1-2; TCRdb's D gene call, TRBD1, goes unchecked for lack of DNA. The sequenced sample consisted of naive CXCR3+ CD8+ T cells from blood. The subset here: CD45RO-CCR7+CD27+CD95- naive CD8+ T cells expressing CXCR3 (TNR3+). The CDR3 protein is CSVEGAGGNGYTF.